This TCR beta chain was sequenced in a study of beta chain features in type 1 diabetes. The table lists this clone with a few counts. Since all of the isolated RNA was reverse transcribed, expressed TCRB transcripts were what got sequenced. TCRdb keeps only in-frame clones here, not all; method: immunoSEQ multiplex PCR. This sample has 130,000 to 150,000 clones, with less than 9% found just once. V was clipped by 5 bases and J by 0 bases; unmatched bases: 8. This CDR3 has 18 residues. Looked up from germline, CDR1 is SGHTA and CDR2 is FQGNSA. This receptor was identified in a woman younger than 45 in good health. This chain links TRBV7-2 with TRBJ2-1, with 12 bases aligning to TRBD2. The sequenced material came from central memory CD4+ T cells from blood. CDR3 amino acids: CASSLGETSGSSYNEQFF. CDR3 DNA: TGTGCCAGCAGCCTAGGGGAGACTAGCGGGAGCTCCTACAATGAGCAGTTCTTC.